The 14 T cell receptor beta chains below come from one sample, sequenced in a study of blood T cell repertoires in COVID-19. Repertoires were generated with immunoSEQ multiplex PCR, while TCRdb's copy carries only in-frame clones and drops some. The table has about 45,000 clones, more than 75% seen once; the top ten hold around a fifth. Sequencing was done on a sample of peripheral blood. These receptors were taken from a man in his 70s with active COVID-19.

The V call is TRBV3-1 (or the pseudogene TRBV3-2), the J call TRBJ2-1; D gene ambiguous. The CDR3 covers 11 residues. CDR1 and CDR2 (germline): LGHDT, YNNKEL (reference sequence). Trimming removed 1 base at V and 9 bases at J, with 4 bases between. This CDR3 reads CASSQVSEQFF. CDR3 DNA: TGTGCCAGCAGCCAAGTGAGTGAGCAGTTCTTC.

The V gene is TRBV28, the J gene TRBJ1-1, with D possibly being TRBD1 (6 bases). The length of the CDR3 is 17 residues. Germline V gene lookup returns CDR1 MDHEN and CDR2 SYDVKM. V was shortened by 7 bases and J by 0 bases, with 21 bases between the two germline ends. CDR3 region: CASKGSIGQPMNTEAFF. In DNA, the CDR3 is TGTGCCAGCAAGGGATCAATCGGACAGCCTATGAACACTGAAGCTTTCTTT.

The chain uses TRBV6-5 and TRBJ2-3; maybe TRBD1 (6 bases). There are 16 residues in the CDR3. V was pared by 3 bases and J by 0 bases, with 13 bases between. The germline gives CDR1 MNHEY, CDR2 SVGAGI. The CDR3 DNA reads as TGTGCCAGCAGTTATACCGGGACACTGAGCACAGATACGCAGTATTTT. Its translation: CASSYTGTLSTDTQYF.

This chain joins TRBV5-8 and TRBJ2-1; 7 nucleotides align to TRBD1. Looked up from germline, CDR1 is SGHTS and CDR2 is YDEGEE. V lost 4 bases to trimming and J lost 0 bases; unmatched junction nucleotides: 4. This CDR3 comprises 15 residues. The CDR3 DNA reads TGTGCCAGCAGCCTCGGACAGGTCTCCTACAATGAGCAGTTCTTC. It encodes CASSLGQVSYNEQFF. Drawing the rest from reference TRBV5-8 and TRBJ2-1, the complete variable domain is EAGVTQSPTHLIKTRGQQATLRCSPISGHTSVYWYQQALGLGLQFLLWYDEGEERNRGNFPPRFSGRQFPNYSSELNVNALELEDSALYLCASSLGQVSYNEQFFGPGTRLTVL.

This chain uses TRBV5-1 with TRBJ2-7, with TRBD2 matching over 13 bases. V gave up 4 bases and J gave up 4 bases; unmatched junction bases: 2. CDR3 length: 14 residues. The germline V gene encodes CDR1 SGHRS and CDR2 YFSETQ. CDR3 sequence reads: CASSGGLAGYEQYF. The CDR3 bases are TGCGCCAGCAGCGGGGGACTAGCGGGATACGAGCAGTACTTC.

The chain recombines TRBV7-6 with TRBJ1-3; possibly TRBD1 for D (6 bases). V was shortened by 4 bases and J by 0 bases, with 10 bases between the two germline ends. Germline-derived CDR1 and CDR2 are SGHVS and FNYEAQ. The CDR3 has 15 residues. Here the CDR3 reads CASSSAGDSGNTIYF. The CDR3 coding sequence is TGTGCCAGCAGCTCCGCAGGGGACTCTGGAAACACCATATATTTT.

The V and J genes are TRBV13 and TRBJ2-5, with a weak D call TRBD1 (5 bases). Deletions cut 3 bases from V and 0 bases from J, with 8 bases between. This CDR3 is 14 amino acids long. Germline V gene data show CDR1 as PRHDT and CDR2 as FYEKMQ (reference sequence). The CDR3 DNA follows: TGTGCCAGCAGCTTGGGGCGGCACCAAGAGACCCAGTACTTC. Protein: CASSLGRHQETQYF.

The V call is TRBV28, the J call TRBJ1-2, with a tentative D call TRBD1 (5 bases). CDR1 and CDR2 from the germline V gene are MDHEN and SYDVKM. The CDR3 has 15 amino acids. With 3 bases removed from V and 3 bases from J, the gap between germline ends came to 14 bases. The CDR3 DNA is TGTGCCAGCAGTTTGCTCGTAGGGGATGACTATGGCTACACCTTC. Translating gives CASSLLVGDDYGYTF.

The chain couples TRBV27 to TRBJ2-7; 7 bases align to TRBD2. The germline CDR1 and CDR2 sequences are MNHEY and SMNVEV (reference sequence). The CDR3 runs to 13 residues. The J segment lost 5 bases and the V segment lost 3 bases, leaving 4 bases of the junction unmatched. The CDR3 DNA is TGTGCCAGCAGTTTGGCGGGAGCCCACGAGCAGTACTTC. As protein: CASSLAGAHEQYF.

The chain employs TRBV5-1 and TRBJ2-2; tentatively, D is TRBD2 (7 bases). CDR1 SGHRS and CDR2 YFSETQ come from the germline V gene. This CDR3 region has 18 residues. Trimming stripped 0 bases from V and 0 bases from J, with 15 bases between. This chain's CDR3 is CASSLAKGGSPNTGELFF. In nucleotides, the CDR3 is TGCGCCAGCAGCTTGGCAAAGGGGGGGTCACCGAACACCGGGGAGCTGTTTTTT.

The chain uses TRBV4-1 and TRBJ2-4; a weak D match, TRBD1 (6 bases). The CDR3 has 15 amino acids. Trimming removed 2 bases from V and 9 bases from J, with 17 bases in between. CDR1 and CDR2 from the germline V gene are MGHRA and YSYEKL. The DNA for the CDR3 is TGCGCCAGCAGCCAAATCGAGCGAACAGGGTCCATTCAGTACTTC. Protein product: CASSQIERTGSIQYF.

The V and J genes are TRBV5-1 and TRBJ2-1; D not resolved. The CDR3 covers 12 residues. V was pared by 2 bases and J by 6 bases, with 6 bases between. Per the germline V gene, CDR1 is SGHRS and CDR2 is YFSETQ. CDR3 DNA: TGCGCCAGCAGCTTCACCAGCAATGAGCAGTTCTTC. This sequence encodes CASSFTSNEQFF.

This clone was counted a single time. In nucleotides, the CDR3 is TGTGCCAGCACTACTGCGGGACCCCGAAACGAGCCCCAGCATTTT. Encoded protein: CASTTAGPRNEPQHF. The genes are TRBV7-2 and TRBJ1-5; maybe TRBD1 (5 bases). Trimming stripped 7 bases from V and 8 bases from J, with 21 bases between. Germline CDR1 and CDR2: SGHTA and FQGNSA. The CDR3 runs 15 residues.

CDR3 DNA sequence: TGCAGCGCCCATGACAGGGGAAATGAAAAACTGTTTTTT. As protein: CSAHDRGNEKLFF. The rearrangement links TRBV29-1 to TRBJ1-4; TRBD1 matches 8 bases. The junction had 6 bases not matched to a gene; V was cut back by 7 bases and J by 5 bases. Per the germline V gene, CDR1 is SQVTM and CDR2 is ANQGSEA. The CDR3 spans 13 residues.